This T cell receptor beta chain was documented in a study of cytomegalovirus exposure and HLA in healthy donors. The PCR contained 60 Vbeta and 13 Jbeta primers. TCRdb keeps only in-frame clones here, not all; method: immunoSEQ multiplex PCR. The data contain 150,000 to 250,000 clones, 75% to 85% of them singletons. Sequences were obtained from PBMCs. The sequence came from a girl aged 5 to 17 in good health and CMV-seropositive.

The CDR3 protein is CASILDRANQPQHF. The CDR3 DNA reads TGTGCCAGCATCCTCGACAGGGCGAATCAGCCCCAGCATTTT. V and J are TRBV28 and TRBJ1-5, with 7 bases aligning to TRBD1. The germline V gene has CDR1 MDHEN and CDR2 SYDVKM. This CDR3 spans 14 amino acids. The V and J ends lost 7 bases and 4 bases, in that order; junction bases with no gene match: 7.